Sequencing of this T cell receptor beta chain was carried out in a study of blood T cell repertoires in COVID-19. Profiling relied on immunoSEQ multiplex PCR, and the TCRdb table lists in-frame clones only, not all of them. The data hold more than 200,000 clones, with roughly 86% observed a single time. A single count supports this clone. Germline V gives CDR1 ENHRY, CDR2 SYGVKD. V was pared by 5 bases and J by 5 bases, with 12 bases of the junction left unmatched. CDR3 size: 16 residues. Material for sequencing was peripheral blood. The V call is TRBV10-3, the J call TRBJ2-7; TRBD1 matches 10 bases. This TCR came from a woman aged 55 to 70 with COVID-19, enrolled during active disease. The CDR3 DNA is TGTGCCATCAGTTCTGTTGTGGGGACAGGGGTCCACGAGCAGTACTTC. Protein product: CAISSVVGTGVHEQYF.